Below are 17 T cell receptor beta chains sequenced from a single sample in a study of cytomegalovirus exposure and HLA in healthy donors. Generated by immunoSEQ multiplex PCR, the TCRdb table keeps only in-frame clones and is missing some. The sample has more than 20,000 clones, about 97% seen once; the top ten hold 8.5% to 10%. Sequenced material: PBMCs. The receptors stem from a young man in good health and CMV-seropositive.

V and J are TRBV5-4 and TRBJ2-3, with TRBD1 matching 8 bases. The J segment lost 4 bases and the V segment lost 4 bases, leaving 14 bases of the junction unmatched. The germline V gene has CDR1 SGHNT and CDR2 YYREEE (reference sequence). The CDR3 is 17 residues long. The CDR3 DNA is TGTGCCAGCAGCGGTAAGGCGGGGACAGGCCCCGCAGATACGCAGTATTTT. It is translated as CASSGKAGTGPADTQYF.

The rearrangement uses TRBV11-1 and TRBJ1-2; 8 positions match TRBD1. Looked up from germline, CDR1 is SGHAT and CDR2 is FQDESV (reference sequence). This CDR3 is 18 amino acids long. J lost 0 bases, V lost 3 bases, and 12 bases had no gene match. The CDR3 loop reads CASSFDRGPFEANYGYTF. The CDR3 nucleotides are TGTGCCAGCAGCTTCGACAGGGGTCCATTCGAGGCTAACTATGGCTACACCTTC.

This chain uses TRBV7-6 with TRBJ2-7; 14 bases align to TRBD2. V lost 5 bases to trimming and J lost 0 bases; unmatched junction nucleotides: 6. The CDR3 runs 17 residues. The germline V gene has CDR1 SGHVS and CDR2 FNYEAQ. This CDR3 reads CASSPGLAGGTSYEQYF. CDR3 DNA sequence: TGTGCCAGCAGCCCCGGACTAGCGGGAGGTACCTCCTACGAGCAGTACTTC.

This chain uses TRBV6-6 with TRBJ2-2; tentatively, D is TRBD1 (5 bases). Germline loops: CDR1 MNHNY, CDR2 SVGAGI (reference sequence). This CDR3 spans 12 amino acids. The V and J ends lost 6 bases and 7 bases respectively, with 9 bases between them. In DNA, the CDR3 is TGTGCCAGCAGAGAAGGGGTCGGGGAGCTGTTTTTT. This sequence encodes CASREGVGELFF.

This chain connects TRBV6-1 to TRBJ1-5; 7 bases line up with TRBD1. The length of the CDR3 is 13 residues. After removal of 5 bases from V and 5 bases from J, the junction contained 3 bases not matched to a gene. Germline V gene lookup returns CDR1 MNHNS and CDR2 SASEGT. The CDR3 DNA reads as TGTGCCAGCAGTAAGACAGGGTATCAGCCCCAGCATTTT. Protein: CASSKTGYQPQHF.

This sequence joins TRBV27 and TRBJ2-7, with TRBD1 matching 9 bases. This CDR3 has 14 residues. V trimming: 0 bases; J trimming: 3 bases; junction bases outside the gene matches: 0. Germline CDR1 and CDR2: MNHEY and SMNVEV (reference sequence). The CDR3, as DNA: TGTGCCAGCAGTTTATCGGACAGGGGCTACGAGCAGTACTTC. It is translated as CASSLSDRGYEQYF.

The DNA for the CDR3 is TGTGCCAGCAGTTTTGGCCCCGGACAGACCTACGAGCAGTACTTC. Protein sequence: CASSFGPGQTYEQYF. The V gene is TRBV28, the J gene TRBJ2-7; weak D call: TRBD1 (6 bases). CDR1 and CDR2 (germline): MDHEN, SYDVKM. Trimming removed 3 bases at V and 2 bases at J, with 14 bases between. CDR3 length: 15 residues.

The chain carries TRBV5-6 and TRBJ2-7, with 12 nucleotides matching TRBD1. CDR1 is SGHDT, CDR2 YYEEEE, per germline. Unmatched junction bases numbered 9, after V lost 4 bases and J lost 4 bases. The CDR3 runs to 16 residues. CDR3 DNA: TGTGCCAGCAGCGCCGGGACAGGGGGCCGGGGGTACGAGCAGTACTTC. This encodes CASSAGTGGRGYEQYF.

The chain's CDR3 is CASGQAYGYTF. In nucleotides, the CDR3 is TGTGCCAGCGGACAGGCCTATGGCTACACCTTC. This sequence joins TRBV2 and TRBJ1-2, with 7 bases lining up with TRBD1. V trimming: 8 bases; J trimming: 4 bases; junction bases outside the gene matches: 1. The germline CDR1 and CDR2 sequences are SNHLY and FYNNEI. CDR3 size: 11 residues.

This clone came up a few times. This chain links TRBV28 with TRBJ1-1; D unclear. This CDR3 has 14 amino acids. Looked up from germline, CDR1 is MDHEN and CDR2 is SYDVKM. The V gene lost 1 base and the J gene lost 0 bases, with 6 bases spanning the gap. The CDR3 here is CASSLSPMNTEAFF. DNA for the CDR3: TGTGCCAGCAGTTTATCCCCCATGAACACTGAAGCTTTCTTT.

The V call is TRBV6-4, the J call TRBJ2-7; 9 bases fit TRBD2. Germline V gene sequence: CDR1 MRHNA, CDR2 SNTAGT. The CDR3 totals 16 residues. Trimming cost V 4 bases and J 6 bases; bases outside gene matches: 13. The CDR3 region has the DNA TGTGCCAGCAGTGTAGGGAACGAGCGGGAGGATCCCGAGCAGTACTTC. It is translated as CASSVGNEREDPEQYF.

The chain uses TRBV21-1 and TRBJ2-3; the table's TRBD2 call for D was not verified on the DNA. TRBV21-1 is tagged as a pseudogene. There are 19 residues in the CDR3. The CDR3 here is CASSKRREAGGPSTDTQYF. CDR3 nucleotide sequence: TGTGCCAGCAGCAAAAGGCGAGAAGCGGGAGGGCCAAGCACAGATACGCAGTATTTT.

This CDR3 is CASSREVTGELFF. The CDR3 coding sequence is TGTGCCAGCAGCCGGGAAGTCACCGGGGAGCTGTTTTTT. The chain employs TRBV5-4 and TRBJ2-2, with D perhaps TRBD2 (5 bases). V lost 4 bases and J 4 bases, leaving 8 bases between the germline ends. The length of the CDR3 is 13 residues. CDR1 is SGHNT, CDR2 YYREEE, per germline (reference sequence). The full variable domain, with the rest looked up from reference TRBV5-4 and TRBJ2-2, is ETGVTQSPTHLIKTRGQQVTLRCSSQSGHNTVSWYQQALGQGPQFIFQYYREEENGRGNFPPRFSGLQFPNYSSELNVNALELDDSALYLCASSREVTGELFFGEGSRLTVL.

The chain employs TRBV5-4 and TRBJ2-7, with 10 bases lining up with TRBD1. Losses at the gene ends were 4 bases for V and 9 bases for J; bases not matched to a gene: 16. The CDR3 has 16 residues. Germline loops: CDR1 SGHNT, CDR2 YYREEE (reference sequence). CDR3 DNA: TGTGCCAGCAGCACCGGGACAGGGGAGCCGATACGGGGGCAGTACTTC. Translating gives CASSTGTGEPIRGQYF.

The chain employs TRBV29-1 and TRBJ2-2, with 11 nucleotides matching TRBD2. CDR1 and CDR2 from the germline V gene are SQVTM and ANQGSEA. The CDR3 is made up of 16 amino acids. Trimming cost V 6 bases and J 7 bases; bases outside gene matches: 13. The CDR3 loop reads CSVRISGRAYDGELFF. The CDR3 DNA reads as TGCAGCGTGAGGATTAGCGGGAGGGCCTATGACGGGGAGCTGTTTTTT.

The rearrangement links TRBV29-1 to TRBJ2-7; D might be TRBD2 (7 bases). The CDR3 length is 14 residues. V gave up 4 bases and J gave up 3 bases, with 16 bases separating them. Germline CDR1 reads SQVTM; CDR2 reads ANQGSEA. The CDR3: CSVAGRGTVYEQYF. The CDR3, as DNA: TGCAGCGTTGCAGGGAGGGGGACCGTCTACGAGCAGTACTTC.

The V and J genes are TRBV6-5 and TRBJ1-2, with 11 positions matching TRBD1. This CDR3 is 14 amino acids long. In germline, CDR1 is MNHEY, CDR2 SVGAGI. J gave up 2 bases and V 6 bases, and 2 bases lay outside the gene matches. Here the CDR3 DNA reads TGTGCCAGCAGGGACAGGGGGCGGAACTATGGCTACACCTTC. Its protein product is CASRDRGRNYGYTF.